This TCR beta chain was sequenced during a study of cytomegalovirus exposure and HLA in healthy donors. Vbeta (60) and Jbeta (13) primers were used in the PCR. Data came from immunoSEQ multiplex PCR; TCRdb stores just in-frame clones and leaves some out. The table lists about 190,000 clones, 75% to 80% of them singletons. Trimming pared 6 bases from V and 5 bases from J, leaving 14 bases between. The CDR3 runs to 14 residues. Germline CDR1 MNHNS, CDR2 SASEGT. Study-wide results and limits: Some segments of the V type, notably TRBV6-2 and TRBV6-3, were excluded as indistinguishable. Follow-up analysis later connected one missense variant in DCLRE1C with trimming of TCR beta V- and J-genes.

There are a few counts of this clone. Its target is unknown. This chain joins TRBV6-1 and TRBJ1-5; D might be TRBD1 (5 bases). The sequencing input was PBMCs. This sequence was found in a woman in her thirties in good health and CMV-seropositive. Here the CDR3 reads CASRAVRGDQPQHF. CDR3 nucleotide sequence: TGTGCCAGCAGGGCTGTTCGGGGGGATCAGCCCCAGCATTTT.